This entry lists 26 T cell receptor beta chains sequenced from one sample in a study of blood T cell repertoires in COVID-19. Method: immunoSEQ multiplex PCR; TCRdb's copy keeps in-frame clones and lacks some. The table shows under 350,000 clones, with 89% occurring only once. The specimen was peripheral blood. The receptor set was obtained from a woman younger than 45 with COVID-19, enrolled during active disease.

V gene TRBV7-9 combines with J gene TRBJ2-7; D possibly corresponds to TRBD2 (5 bases). V was shortened by 1 base and J by 6 bases, with 13 bases between the two germline ends. CDR3 length: 14 residues. Germline V gene sequence: CDR1 SEHNR, CDR2 FQNEAQ (reference sequence). The CDR3 region has the DNA TGTGCCAGCAGCTTAGGCCTAGCCGCGGGCGAGCAGTACGTC. It encodes CASSLGLAAGEQYV.

The rearrangement links TRBV10-3 to TRBJ1-2; 9 bases match TRBD1. Germline V lookup: CDR1 ENHRY, CDR2 SYGVKD. CDR3 length: 16 amino acids. Trimming removed 6 bases from V and 6 bases from J; junction bases left unmatched: 14. Here the CDR3 reads CAISRTRDRELDGYTF. DNA for the CDR3: TGTGCCATCAGCCGGACTCGGGACAGGGAACTTGATGGCTACACCTTC.

The chain is built from TRBV13 and TRBJ1-5; the D is unclear. Trimming cost V 0 bases and J 2 bases, with 8 bases left between them. Looked up from germline, CDR1 is PRHDT and CDR2 is FYEKMQ (reference sequence). The CDR3 runs 15 residues. The CDR3 DNA sequence: TGTGCCAGCAGCTTAGGCCCTCAGGGCAATCAGCCCCAGCATTTT. It translates to CASSLGPQGNQPQHF.

V is TRBV6-5 and J is TRBJ1-3, with 7 nucleotides matching TRBD1. V dropped 7 bases and J dropped 4; count of bases not matched to a gene: 7. Germline V gene data show CDR1 as MNHEY and CDR2 as SVGAGI. The CDR3 covers 14 residues. CDR3 residues: CASTTQGRGNTIYF. The DNA of the CDR3 is TGTGCCAGCACTACACAGGGGAGAGGAAACACCATATATTTT.

The chain is built from TRBV6-5 and TRBJ2-3, with D possibly TRBD2 on 5 matching bases. V lost 1 base and J 6 bases, leaving 8 bases between the germline ends. Germline assignment: CDR1 MNHEY and CDR2 SVGAGI. The CDR3 is made up of 13 amino acids. This CDR3 is CASSYLRGDTQYF. CDR3 sequence (DNA): TGTGCCAGCAGTTACTTACGAGGGGATACGCAGTATTTT.

The chain recombines TRBV2 with TRBJ1-5; D uncertain. V was cut by 6 bases and J by 5 bases, with 11 bases left in between. The CDR3 extends over 13 amino acids. The germline V gene encodes CDR1 SNHLY and CDR2 FYNNEI. CDR3 nucleotides: TGTGCCAGCAGAGTACTGGGCGATCAGCCCCAGCATTTT. Translated, it gives CASRVLGDQPQHF.

This clone was seen a handful of times. The chain employs TRBV4-1 and TRBJ1-1, with a possible D match to TRBD1 (6 bases). Germline loops: CDR1 MGHRA, CDR2 YSYEKL. The V end lost 1 base, the J end lost 0 bases, and 9 bases lay between the germline ends. This CDR3 is built from 15 residues. CDR3 nucleotides: TGCGCCAGCAGCCAAGGGGGACAATTGAACACTGAAGCTTTCTTT. It codes for CASSQGGQLNTEAFF.

V gene TRBV7-2 combines with J gene TRBJ1-2; tentatively, D is TRBD1 (5 bases). The length of the CDR3 is 14 residues. In germline, CDR1 is SGHTA, CDR2 FQGNSA. Deletions cut 5 bases from V and 5 bases from J, with 15 bases between. In DNA form, the CDR3 reads TGTGCCAGCAGCGCCGGCAGGGTCGGGTATGGCTACACCTTC. This encodes CASSAGRVGYGYTF.

The J gene is TRBJ2-2, the V gene TRBV3-1 (or the pseudogene TRBV3-2); 7 positions agree with TRBD1. Looked up from germline, CDR1 is LGHDT and CDR2 is YNNKEL (reference sequence). The CDR3 contains 16 residues. Trimming cost V 2 bases and J 3 bases; bases outside gene matches: 6. The CDR3 DNA reads TGTGCCAGCAGCCAACTTACAGGGGCCTACACCGGGGAGCTGTTTTTT. This gives the protein CASSQLTGAYTGELFF.

CDR3 residues: CASSQAGQGNGYTF. For the CDR3, the DNA is TGTGCCAGCAGCCAAGCCGGACAGGGTAATGGCTACACCTTC. This chain joins TRBV3-1 (or the pseudogene TRBV3-2) and TRBJ1-2; 8 nucleotides agree with TRBD1. There are 14 residues in the CDR3. Germline V lookup: CDR1 LGHDT, CDR2 YNNKEL (reference sequence). The trim removed 1 base at V and 6 bases at J, leaving 4 bases unmatched.

Written as DNA, the CDR3 is TGTGCCAGTACCCCAGTCCCCTCGCAGAACTATGGCTACACCTTC. It yields the protein CASTPVPSQNYGYTF. J is TRBJ1-2 and V is TRBV19; no clear D gene. V gave up 7 bases and J gave up 2 bases, with 17 bases separating them. Germline lookup yields CDR1 LNHDA and CDR2 SQIVND (reference sequence). This CDR3 spans 15 amino acids. The full variable domain, with the rest looked up from reference TRBV19 and TRBJ1-2, is DGGITQSPKYLFRKEGQNVTLSCEQNLNHDAMYWYRQDPGQGLRLIYYSQIVNDFQKGDIAEGYSVSREKKESFPLTVTSAQKNPTAFYLCASTPVPSQNYGYTFGSGTRLTVV.

Note on this clone: A much larger clone is a single base away; this may be a read error. This sequence joins TRBV20-1 and TRBJ2-5; D not certain. Trimming took off 3 bases at V and 3 bases at J, with 5 bases between the two ends. In germline, CDR1 is DFQATT, CDR2 SNEGSKA (reference sequence). The CDR3 consists of 11 residues. DNA of the CDR3: TGCAGTGCTAGCCCTAAAGAGACCCAGTACTTC. Translating gives CSASPKETQYF.

This rearrangement joins TRBV19 to TRBJ2-2; D is possibly TRBD1 (6 bases). Trimming removed 3 bases at V and 9 bases at J, with 11 bases between. From germline, CDR1 is LNHDA and CDR2 SQIVND (reference sequence). There are 13 residues in the CDR3. The DNA of the CDR3 is TGTGCCAGTAGTATCGCAGGGGTCAGGGAGCTGTTTTTT. Its translation: CASSIAGVRELFF.

The CDR3 reads CASSLGSGGGKETQYF. Written as DNA, the CDR3 is TGCGCCAGCAGCCTGGGCAGTGGCGGGGGCAAAGAGACCCAGTACTTC. V and J are TRBV4-1 and TRBJ2-5, with D perhaps TRBD2 (7 bases). Germline V gives CDR1 MGHRA, CDR2 YSYEKL. V lost 4 bases and J lost 3, with 18 bases in between. This CDR3 is built from 16 residues.

The CDR3 here is CASRLAGGVDEQFF. In nucleotides, the CDR3 is TGTGCCAGCAGACTAGCGGGGGGTGTGGATGAGCAGTTCTTC. The chain is built from TRBV4-2 and TRBJ2-1; 12 bases are a match to TRBD2. Per the germline V gene, CDR1 is LGHNA and CDR2 is YNFKEQ. The CDR3 has 14 residues. The J segment lost 8 bases and the V segment lost 6 bases, leaving 5 bases of the junction unmatched.

The chain combines TRBV28 with TRBJ1-5; D may be TRBD1 (5 bases). Trimming took off 5 bases at V and 7 bases at J, with 12 bases between the two ends. This CDR3 is 13 amino acids long. Germline CDR1 MDHEN, CDR2 SYDVKM. This CDR3 reads CASSIGQEQPQHF. The DNA of the CDR3 is TGTGCCAGCAGTATCGGACAAGAACAGCCCCAGCATTTT.

The chain has TRBV21-1 and TRBJ2-3; the table calls TRBD1, which could not be checked here. TRBV21-1 constitutes a pseudogene. The length of the CDR3 is 16 residues. The CDR3 DNA sequence: TGTGCCAGCAGCAGACCGGACAGGGGGAACACAGATACGCAGTATTTT. Amino acids: CASSRPDRGNTDTQYF.

The CDR3 protein is CASSLGTDRDNQPQHF. The CDR3, as DNA: TGCGCCAGCAGCTTGGGGACGGACAGGGACAATCAGCCCCAGCATTTT. V gene TRBV5-1 combines with J gene TRBJ1-5, with 8 bases identical to TRBD1. The CDR3 covers 16 residues. V shed 0 bases, J shed 3 bases, and the junction held 5 bases outside the gene matches. Germline loops: CDR1 SGHRS, CDR2 YFSETQ.

The rearrangement uses TRBV28 and TRBJ2-2; 7 bases map to TRBD1. CDR1 is MDHEN, CDR2 SYDVKM, per germline. V lost 5 bases and J lost 1; bases outside the gene matches: 13. This CDR3 spans 18 amino acids. CDR3 bases: TGTGCCAGCAGTCTTACACCAGTAACAGGGGAGAACACCGGGGAGCTGTTTTTT. This sequence encodes CASSLTPVTGENTGELFF.

CDR3 sequence reads: CASSLADTQYF. The CDR3 coding sequence is TGTGCCAGCAGTCTCGCGGATACGCAGTATTTT. The rearrangement links TRBV3-1 (or the pseudogene TRBV3-2) to TRBJ2-3; unclear D gene. V gave up 6 bases and J gave up 6 bases, with 7 bases separating them. From germline, CDR1 is LGHDT and CDR2 YNNKEL (reference sequence). The CDR3 contains 11 residues.

The CDR3 region has the DNA TGTGCCAGCAGCCAAGGTAGTCCCCGCTATGGCTACACCTTC. It encodes CASSQGSPRYGYTF. The chain employs TRBV3-1 (or the pseudogene TRBV3-2) and TRBJ1-2; D not certain. Per germline, CDR1 LGHDT and CDR2 YNNKEL (reference sequence). This CDR3 is built from 14 residues. The V gene lost 1 base and the J gene lost 4 bases, with 10 bases spanning the gap.

The rearrangement uses TRBV7-9 and TRBJ2-1, with 9 nucleotides matching TRBD1. J gave up 5 bases and V 4 bases, and 6 bases lay outside the gene matches. CDR3 size: 15 residues. Germline V CDR1 and CDR2: SEHNR, FQNEAQ (reference sequence). The CDR3 DNA follows: TGTGCCAGCAGCTGGGGACAGGGTATGGACAATGAGCAGTTCTTC. It codes for CASSWGQGMDNEQFF.

This clone has a handful of counts. This chain joins TRBV28 and TRBJ1-1; no firm D call. V lost 0 bases to trimming and J lost 5 bases, with 19 bases between them. Germline-derived CDR1 and CDR2 are MDHEN and SYDVKM. The CDR3 covers 17 residues. This chain's CDR3 is CASSLWRWKRFWTEAFF. CDR3 coding DNA: TGTGCCAGCAGTTTATGGAGGTGGAAAAGATTTTGGACTGAAGCTTTCTTT.

The V gene is TRBV5-1, the J gene TRBJ2-2; perhaps TRBD1 as D (6 bases). V was pared by 9 bases and J by 1 base, with 10 bases between. This CDR3 has 13 amino acids. In germline, CDR1 is SGHRS, CDR2 YFSETQ. The CDR3: CATRTENTGELFF. CDR3 nucleotides: TGCGCCACCCGGACAGAGAACACCGGGGAGCTGTTTTTT.

The rearrangement links TRBV5-1 to TRBJ2-5, with 8 nucleotides matching TRBD2. This CDR3 contains 16 residues. Germline CDR1 is SGHRS and CDR2 is YFSETQ. V dropped 4 bases and J dropped 1; count of bases not matched to a gene: 9. This CDR3 reads CASSPAGGWLQETQYF. The CDR3 DNA follows: TGCGCCAGCAGCCCCGCGGGGGGTTGGCTCCAAGAGACCCAGTACTTC. The full variable domain, completed using reference TRBV5-1 and TRBJ2-5, is KAGVTQTPRYLIKTRGQQVTLSCSPISGHRSVSWYQQTPGQGLQFLFEYFSETQRNKGNFPGRFSGRQFSNSRSEMNVSTLELGDSALYLCASSPAGGWLQETQYFGPGTRLLVL.

The chain carries TRBV7-2 and TRBJ2-5; 9 bases align to TRBD2. V trimming: 3 bases; J trimming: 5 bases; junction bases outside the gene matches: 13. This CDR3 is 17 amino acids long. CDR1 SGHTA and CDR2 FQGNSA come from the germline V gene. As DNA, the CDR3 is TGTGCCAGCAGCTTTGATCGAGCGGGGGGCCAACAGGAGACCCAGTACTTC. It encodes CASSFDRAGGQQETQYF. Combining the CDR3 with reference TRBV7-2 and TRBJ2-5 gives the whole variable domain GAGVSQSPSNKVTEKGKDVELRCDPISGHTALYWYRQSLGQGLEFLIYFQGNSAPDKSGLPSDRFSAERTGGSVSTLTIQRTQQEDSAVYLCASSFDRAGGQQETQYFGPGTRLLVL.